A single sample gave rise to the 25 T cell receptor beta chains below, sequenced in a study of identical twins. Each CDR3 protein gets one entry after TCRdb re-called the 5' RACE reads with MiXCR. This table has some 500,000 distinct CDR3 sequences, 11% to 15% appearing once. These data also featured in a second study, about yellow fever vaccine responses in identical twins.

What was sequenced was CD4+ T cells sorted from blood. All receptors derive from a woman between 18 and 30 years old in good health.

The V gene is TRBV6-1, the J gene TRBJ2-3; 9 bases are shared with TRBD1. Looked up from germline, CDR1 is MNHNS and CDR2 is SASEGT. CDR3 length equals 15 residues. With V trimmed by 4 bases and J by 1 base, 3 bases remained unmatched. CDR3 loop: CASSARDRGTDTQYF. The CDR3 DNA reads TGTGCCAGCAGTGCCCGGGACAGGGGCACAGATACGCAGTATTTT.

This chain uses TRBV18 with TRBJ1-1; D is unclear. The CDR3 has 15 amino acids. The germline V and J ends were trimmed by 4 bases and 2 bases, with 14 bases remaining between them. Germline V CDR1 and CDR2: KGHSH, LQKENI. The CDR3 sequence is CASSRASGANTEAFF. As DNA, the CDR3 is TGTGCCAGCTCACGCGCATCGGGAGCAAACACTGAAGCTTTCTTT.

The gene calls are TRBV7-2 and TRBJ1-2; unclear D gene. V lost 1 base and J lost 0, with 6 bases in between. This CDR3 has 14 amino acids. Germline CDR1 reads SGHTA; CDR2 reads FQGNSA. CDR3 sequence (DNA): TGTGCCAGCAGCTTAGATACGGCTAACTATGGCTACACCTTC. Residues: CASSLDTANYGYTF.

The rearrangement uses TRBV20-1 and TRBJ2-3, with 11 bases aligning to TRBD2. This CDR3 contains 15 residues. Per the germline V gene, CDR1 is DFQATT and CDR2 is SNEGSKA (reference sequence). V lost 3 bases to trimming and J lost 2 bases; unmatched junction nucleotides: 4. This CDR3 is CSASTSGSATDTQYF. For the CDR3, the DNA is TGCAGTGCTAGTACTAGCGGGAGTGCCACAGATACGCAGTATTTT.

This clonotype was found a few times. Here the CDR3 reads CASSPALHGEQYF. CDR3 DNA sequence: TGTGCCAGCAGCCCCGCGCTACATGGGGAGCAGTACTTC. The chain is built from TRBV6-2 or TRBV6-3 and TRBJ2-7; D is undetermined. The germline CDR1 and CDR2 sequences are MNHEY and SVGEGT. The CDR3 length is 13 residues. V lost 6 bases to trimming and J lost 7 bases, with 16 bases between them.

This clonotype has just a few counts. The rearrangement links TRBV6-5 to TRBJ2-5; D is perhaps TRBD1 (6 bases). The CDR3 is 16 amino acids. Trimming left V 2 bases short and J 5 bases short, with 18 bases between. Germline CDR1 is MNHEY and CDR2 is SVGAGI. CDR3 nucleotide sequence: TGTGCCAGCAGTTACGGGGTTGCAGGGACACTGGAGACCCAGTACTTC. Translating it yields CASSYGVAGTLETQYF.

The J gene is TRBJ2-5, the V gene TRBV5-1, with 9 bases aligning to TRBD1. V was clipped by 3 bases and J by 3 bases; unmatched bases: 3. The germline gives CDR1 SGHRS, CDR2 YFSETQ. The CDR3 sequence is 14 residues long. This CDR3 is CASSSTGGEETQYF. The CDR3 nucleotides are TGCGCCAGCAGCTCGACAGGGGGGGAAGAGACCCAGTACTTC.

This chain connects TRBV27 to TRBJ2-3, with TRBD1 as a possible D gene (5 bases). V gave up 6 bases and J gave up 1 base, with 17 bases separating them. The CDR3 has 16 amino acids. From germline, CDR1 is MNHEY and CDR2 SMNVEV (reference sequence). The CDR3 reads CASSQNRGRGTDTQYF. CDR3 bases: TGTGCCAGCAGCCAAAATAGGGGTAGGGGCACAGATACGCAGTATTTT.

Regarding this clonotype: One end of the junction is discordant with germline, which a read error may explain. The rearrangement uses TRBV19 and TRBJ2-1, with 7 bases matching TRBD1. This CDR3 comprises 15 residues. Germline assignment: CDR1 LNHDA and CDR2 SQIVND (reference sequence). CDR3 sequence: CASRDSQGLYSEQFF. In nucleotides, the CDR3 is TGTGCCAGTAGGGACTCACAGGGGCTCTACAGTGAGCAGTTCTTC.

This clonotype showed up just a few times. The CDR3 coding sequence is TGTGCCAGTAGACGACCCGACGCGAACACCGGGGAGCTGTTTTTT. It is translated as CASRRPDANTGELFF. This sequence joins TRBV19 and TRBJ2-2; D ambiguous. The V and J ends lost 6 bases and 0 bases respectively, with 11 bases between them. The germline CDR1 and CDR2 sequences are LNHDA and SQIVND (reference sequence). The CDR3 runs 15 residues. Drawing the rest from reference TRBV19 and TRBJ2-2, the complete variable domain is DGGITQSPKYLFRKEGQNVTLSCEQNLNHDAMYWYRQDPGQGLRLIYYSQIVNDFQKGDIAEGYSVSREKKESFPLTVTSAQKNPTAFYLCASRRPDANTGELFFGEGSRLTVL.

The rearrangement joins TRBV23-1 to TRBJ2-1; no clear D. TRBV23-1 is an ORF; its function is uncertain. Trimming left V 4 bases short and J 7 bases short, with 17 bases between. The CDR3 contains 15 residues. As DNA, the CDR3 is TGCGCCAGCAGTCCGGCGGTTGCCCCAGAGAATGAGCAGTTCTTC. It yields the protein CASSPAVAPENEQFF.

This clonotype was seen at least ten times. This sequence joins TRBV7-9 and TRBJ2-1; D remains ambiguous. V lost 6 bases to trimming and J lost 4 bases, with 7 bases between them. The V gene's germline CDR1 is SEHNR and CDR2 FQNEAQ (reference sequence). The CDR3 is 12 amino acids. CDR3 in DNA: TGTGCCAGCAGTACACCATACAATGAGCAGTTCTTC. Protein: CASSTPYNEQFF. Using reference TRBV7-9 and TRBJ2-1 for the parts outside the CDR3, the full variable domain is DTGVSQNPRHKITKRGQNVTFRCDPISEHNRLYWYRQTLGQGPEFLTYFQNEAQLEKSRLLSDRFSAERPKGSFSTLEIQRTEQGDSAMYLCASSTPYNEQFFGPGTRLTVL.

The chain links TRBV2 to TRBJ2-1; 13 positions match TRBD2. V dropped 7 bases and J dropped 10; count of bases not matched to a gene: 7. The germline V gene encodes CDR1 SNHLY and CDR2 FYNNEI. The CDR3 runs 14 residues. CDR3 residues: CASTPLAGGREQFF. The CDR3 region has the DNA TGTGCCAGCACCCCACTAGCGGGGGGGCGAGAGCAGTTCTTC.

A word on this clonotype: The junction shows a germline mismatch at one end, possibly a read error. V is TRBV12-3 or TRBV12-4 and J is TRBJ1-4; no clear D. The CDR3 is made up of 15 amino acids. CDR3 sequence: CASSSRKGPNERLFF. In DNA form, the CDR3 reads TGTGCCAGCAGTTCCCGGAAGGGTCCTAATGAAAGACTGTTTTTT.

J is TRBJ2-7 and V is TRBV6-5, with 7 bases fitting TRBD1. Trimming removed 1 base from V and 1 base from J; junction bases left unmatched: 4. The germline V gene has CDR1 MNHEY and CDR2 SVGAGI. The CDR3 sequence is 15 residues long. CDR3 nucleotides: TGTGCCAGCAGTTACTATTTGACAGGGTCCTACGAGCAGTACTTC. This sequence encodes CASSYYLTGSYEQYF.

This clonotype was observed a few times. The chain joins TRBV2 to TRBJ2-5; 10 nucleotides line up with TRBD1. The V and J ends lost 9 bases and 6 bases, in that order; junction bases with no gene match: 10. CDR3 length equals 14 residues. Germline V CDR1 and CDR2: SNHLY, FYNNEI. This chain's CDR3 is CARAPTGGGQTQYF. CDR3 DNA: TGTGCCAGGGCCCCGACAGGGGGCGGACAGACCCAGTACTTC.

This clonotype was detected only a few times. V and J are TRBV20-1 and TRBJ2-7; TRBD1 matches at 7 bases. Germline V CDR1 and CDR2: DFQATT, SNEGSKA (reference sequence). The trim removed 2 bases at V and 2 bases at J, leaving 6 bases unmatched. This CDR3 spans 14 amino acids. In DNA, the CDR3 is TGCAGTGCTAGACGAAACAGGGGAACCTACGAGCAGTACTTC. Protein product: CSARRNRGTYEQYF.

This clonotype occurred many times. This sequence joins TRBV5-6 and TRBJ1-5, with D possibly TRBD1 on 6 matching bases. The germline gives CDR1 SGHDT, CDR2 YYEEEE. The CDR3 covers 15 residues. V shed 0 bases and J shed 0 bases, with 7 bases lying between them. The CDR3: CASSLGTDSNQPQHF. CDR3 sequence (DNA): TGTGCCAGCAGCTTGGGGACAGATAGCAATCAGCCCCAGCATTTT.

There are a few counts of this clonotype. The chain links TRBV3-1 to TRBJ2-5; 7 nucleotides agree with TRBD2. The CDR3 contains 13 residues. The trim removed 5 bases at V and 2 bases at J, leaving 2 bases unmatched. Germline assignment: CDR1 LGHDT and CDR2 YNNKEL (reference sequence). This CDR3 is CASSVSGQETQYF. The CDR3, as DNA: TGTGCCAGCAGCGTTAGCGGGCAAGAGACCCAGTACTTC.

This chain links TRBV12-3 or TRBV12-4 with TRBJ2-2; D is unresolved. This CDR3 has 11 residues. V was trimmed by 8 bases and J by 6 bases, leaving 7 bases between them. CDR3 sequence: CASLNPGELFF. DNA for the CDR3: TGTGCCAGCTTAAACCCCGGGGAGCTGTTTTTT.

The sample holds many counts of this clonotype. V usage is TRBV7-2 and J usage is TRBJ2-2; possible D gene TRBD1, 5 bases. V lost 5 bases and J 5 bases, leaving 15 bases between the germline ends. The CDR3 consists of 15 residues. Germline-derived CDR1 and CDR2 are SGHTA and FQGNSA. In DNA form, the CDR3 reads TGTGCCAGCAGCCGACGTACAGGAGAAACCGGGGAGCTGTTTTTT. Its translation: CASSRRTGETGELFF.

The chain combines TRBV6-2 or TRBV6-3 with TRBJ2-1; 10 bases match TRBD2. The CDR3 has 16 residues. Germline V gene sequence: CDR1 MNHEY, CDR2 SVGEGT. Losses at the gene ends were 5 bases for V and 4 bases for J; bases not matched to a gene: 8. CDR3 DNA sequence: TGTGCCAGCAGTATTAGCGGGGGGATCACGTACAATGAGCAGTTCTTC. As protein: CASSISGGITYNEQFF.

V usage is TRBV20-1 and J usage is TRBJ2-3, with 13 positions matching TRBD2. This CDR3 is 15 amino acids long. The germline CDR1 and CDR2 sequences are DFQATT and SNEGSKA (reference sequence). The junction had 4 bases not matched to a gene; V was cut back by 6 bases and J by 1 base. The CDR3 DNA reads TGCAGTGCACTAGCGGGGGGGCAGGGCACAGATACGCAGTATTTT. It yields the protein CSALAGGQGTDTQYF.

The chain recombines TRBV4-3 with TRBJ2-1, with 10 positions matching TRBD1. Per the germline V gene, CDR1 is LGHNA and CDR2 is YSLEER. This CDR3 is built from 16 residues. V shed 1 base, J shed 8 bases, and the junction held 8 bases outside the gene matches. The CDR3 reads CASSQGLGTGAHEQFF. In nucleotides, the CDR3 is TGCGCCAGCAGCCAAGGGTTGGGGACAGGGGCTCATGAGCAGTTCTTC.

The chain employs TRBV2 and TRBJ2-2; no clear D. The CDR3 length is 12 residues. The germline V gene has CDR1 SNHLY and CDR2 FYNNEI. V shed 7 bases and J shed 3 bases, with 6 bases lying between them. CDR3 in amino acids: CASNGDTGELFF. The CDR3, as DNA: TGTGCCAGCAATGGTGACACCGGGGAGCTGTTTTTT.